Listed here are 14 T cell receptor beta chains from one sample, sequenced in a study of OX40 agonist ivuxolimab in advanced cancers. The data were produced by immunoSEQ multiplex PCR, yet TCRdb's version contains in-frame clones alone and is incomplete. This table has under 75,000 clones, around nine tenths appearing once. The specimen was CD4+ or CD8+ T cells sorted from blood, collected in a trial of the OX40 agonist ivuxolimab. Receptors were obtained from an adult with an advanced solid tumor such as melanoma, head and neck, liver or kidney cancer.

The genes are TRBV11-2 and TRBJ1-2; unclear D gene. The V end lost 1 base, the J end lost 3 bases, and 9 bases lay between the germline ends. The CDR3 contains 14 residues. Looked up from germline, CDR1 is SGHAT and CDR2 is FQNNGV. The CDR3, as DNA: TGTGCCAGCAGCTTAGGGATCGGGGACTATGGCTACACCTTC. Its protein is CASSLGIGDYGYTF.

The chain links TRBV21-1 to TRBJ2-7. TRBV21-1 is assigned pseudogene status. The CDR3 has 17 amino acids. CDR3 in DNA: TGTGCCAGCAGCAAACCGGCGAAGGGACCGGAATGGGGGGAGCAGTACTTC. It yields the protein CASSKPAKGPEWGEQYF.

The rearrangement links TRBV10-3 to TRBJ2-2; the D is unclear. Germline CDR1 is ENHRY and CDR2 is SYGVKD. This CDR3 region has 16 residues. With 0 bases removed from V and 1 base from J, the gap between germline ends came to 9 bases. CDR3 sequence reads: CAISESVVGNTGELFF. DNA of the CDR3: TGTGCCATCAGTGAGTCGGTAGTGGGGAACACCGGGGAGCTGTTTTTT.

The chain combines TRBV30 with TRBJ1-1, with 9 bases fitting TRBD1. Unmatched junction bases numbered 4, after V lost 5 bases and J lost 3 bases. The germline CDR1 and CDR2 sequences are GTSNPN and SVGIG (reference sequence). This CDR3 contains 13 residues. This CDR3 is CAWGTGIDTEAFF. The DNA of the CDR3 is TGTGCCTGGGGGACAGGGATCGACACTGAAGCTTTCTTT.

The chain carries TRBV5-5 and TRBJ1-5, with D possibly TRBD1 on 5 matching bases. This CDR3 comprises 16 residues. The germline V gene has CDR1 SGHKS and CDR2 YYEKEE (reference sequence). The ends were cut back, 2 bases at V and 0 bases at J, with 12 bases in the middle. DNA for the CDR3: TGTGCCAGCAGCTTTTGGGGGGAGTATAGCAATCAGCCCCAGCATTTT. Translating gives CASSFWGEYSNQPQHF.

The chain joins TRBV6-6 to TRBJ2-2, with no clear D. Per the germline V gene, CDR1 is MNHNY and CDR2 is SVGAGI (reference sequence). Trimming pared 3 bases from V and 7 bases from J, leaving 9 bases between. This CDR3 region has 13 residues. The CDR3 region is CASSYHPDGELFF. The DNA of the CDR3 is TGTGCCAGCAGTTATCATCCGGACGGGGAGCTGTTTTTT.

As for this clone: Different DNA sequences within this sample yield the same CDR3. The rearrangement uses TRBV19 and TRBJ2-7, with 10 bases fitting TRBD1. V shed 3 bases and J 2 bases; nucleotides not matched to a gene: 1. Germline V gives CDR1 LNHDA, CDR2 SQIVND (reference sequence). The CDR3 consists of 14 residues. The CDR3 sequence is CASSIGQGAYEQYF. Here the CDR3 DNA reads TGTGCCAGTAGTATTGGACAGGGGGCCTACGAGCAGTACTTC.

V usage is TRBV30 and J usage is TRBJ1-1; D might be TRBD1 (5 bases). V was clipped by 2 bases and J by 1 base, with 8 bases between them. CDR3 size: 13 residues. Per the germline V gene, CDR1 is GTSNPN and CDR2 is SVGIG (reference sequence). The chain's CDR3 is CAWSPGQNTEAFF. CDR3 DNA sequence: TGTGCCTGGAGTCCCGGACAGAACACTGAAGCTTTCTTT.

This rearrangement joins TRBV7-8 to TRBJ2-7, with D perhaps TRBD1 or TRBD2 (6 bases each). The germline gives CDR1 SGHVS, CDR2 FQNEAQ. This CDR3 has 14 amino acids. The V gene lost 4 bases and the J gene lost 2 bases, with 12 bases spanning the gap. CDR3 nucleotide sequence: TGTGCCAGCAGCTACGGGGGCGCTACCTACGAGCAGTACTTC. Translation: CASSYGGATYEQYF.

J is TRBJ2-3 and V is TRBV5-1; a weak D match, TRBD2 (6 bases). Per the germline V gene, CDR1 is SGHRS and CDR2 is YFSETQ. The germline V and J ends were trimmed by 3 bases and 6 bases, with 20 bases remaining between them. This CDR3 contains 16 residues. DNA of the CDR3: TGCGCCAGCAGCTATCTCTCTGGGCAGGGAGGCGATACGCAGTATTTT. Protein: CASSYLSGQGGDTQYF.

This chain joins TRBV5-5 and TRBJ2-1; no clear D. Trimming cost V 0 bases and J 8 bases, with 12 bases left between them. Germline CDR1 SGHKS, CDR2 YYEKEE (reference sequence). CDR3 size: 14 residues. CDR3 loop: CASSLGDSRDEQFF. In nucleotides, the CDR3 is TGTGCCAGCAGCTTGGGGGATTCTAGGGATGAGCAGTTCTTC.

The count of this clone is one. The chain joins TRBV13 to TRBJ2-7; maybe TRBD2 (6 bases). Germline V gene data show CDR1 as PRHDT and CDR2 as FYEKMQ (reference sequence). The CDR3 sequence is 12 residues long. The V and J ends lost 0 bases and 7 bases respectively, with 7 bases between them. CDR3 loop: CASSLGGGEQYF. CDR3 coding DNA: TGTGCCAGCAGCTTAGGCGGAGGGGAGCAGTACTTC.

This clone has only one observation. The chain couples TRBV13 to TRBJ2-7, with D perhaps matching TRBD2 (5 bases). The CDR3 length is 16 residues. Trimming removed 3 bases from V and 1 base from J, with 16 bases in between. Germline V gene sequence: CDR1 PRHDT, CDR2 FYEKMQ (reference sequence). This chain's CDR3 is CASSLRGRLMSYEQYF. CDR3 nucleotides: TGTGCCAGCAGCTTGCGCGGGCGCCTGATGTCCTACGAGCAGTACTTC.

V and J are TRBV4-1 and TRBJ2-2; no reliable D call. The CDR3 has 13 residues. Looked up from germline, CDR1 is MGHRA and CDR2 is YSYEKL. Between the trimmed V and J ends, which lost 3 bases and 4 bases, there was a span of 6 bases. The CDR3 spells CASSHGSTGELFF. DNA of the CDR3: TGCGCCAGCAGCCATGGCAGCACCGGGGAGCTGTTTTTT.